The clone carrying this TCR beta chain occurred a few times. Generated by immunoSEQ multiplex PCR, the TCRdb table keeps only in-frame clones and is missing some. Among more than 70,000 clones, less than 95% were seen once, and the ten largest hold over 2.5%. The data stem from a study of control samples from healthy donors and cancer patients. The CDR3 is 12 amino acids. The V end lost 3 bases, the J end lost 0 bases, and 2 bases lay between the germline ends. CDR1 and CDR2 from the germline V gene are SGDLS and YYNGEE. Sequencing was done on a sample of blood. This clonotype was sampled from a woman under 40 in good health. V usage is TRBV9 and J usage is TRBJ2-3; D gene ambiguous. The CDR3 protein is CASSASTDTQYF. The CDR3 bases are TGTGCCAGCAGCGCAAGCACAGATACGCAGTATTTT. Full variable domain (outside the CDR3, taken from reference TRBV9 and TRBJ2-3): DSGVTQTPKHLITATGQRVTLRCSPRSGDLSVYWYQQSLDQGLQFLIQYYNGEERAKGNILERFSAQQFPDLHSELNLSSLELGDSALYFCASSASTDTQYFGPGTRLTVL.